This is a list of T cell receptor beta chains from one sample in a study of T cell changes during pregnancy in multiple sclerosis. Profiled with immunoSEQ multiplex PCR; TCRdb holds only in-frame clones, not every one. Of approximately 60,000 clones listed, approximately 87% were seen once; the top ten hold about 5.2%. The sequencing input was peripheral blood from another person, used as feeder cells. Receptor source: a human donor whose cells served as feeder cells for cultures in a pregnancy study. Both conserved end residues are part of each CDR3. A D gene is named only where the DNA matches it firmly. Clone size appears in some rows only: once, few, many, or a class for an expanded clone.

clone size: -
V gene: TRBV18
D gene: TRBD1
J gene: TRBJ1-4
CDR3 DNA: TGTGCCAGCTCACCACGGCCCTGGACAGGGGGAGAAAAACTGTTTTTT
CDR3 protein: CASSPRPWTGGEKLFF

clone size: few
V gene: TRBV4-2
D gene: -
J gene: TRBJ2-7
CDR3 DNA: TGTGCCAGCAGCCAAGATCAAAGGGGCGAGCAGTACTTC
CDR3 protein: CASSQDQRGEQYF

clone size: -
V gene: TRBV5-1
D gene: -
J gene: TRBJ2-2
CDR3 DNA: TGCGCCAGCAGCTTCGGGGGACAACTTACGAACACCGGGGAGCTGTTTTTT
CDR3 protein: CASSFGGQLTNTGELFF

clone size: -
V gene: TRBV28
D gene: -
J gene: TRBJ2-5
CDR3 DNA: TGTGCCAGCAGTGTAAGGGGGGCCGGAGAGACCCAGTACTTC
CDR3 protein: CASSVRGAGETQYF

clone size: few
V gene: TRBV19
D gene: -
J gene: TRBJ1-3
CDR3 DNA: TGTGCCAGTGCACAGGGATCTACTGGAAACACCATATATTTT
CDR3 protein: CASAQGSTGNTIYF

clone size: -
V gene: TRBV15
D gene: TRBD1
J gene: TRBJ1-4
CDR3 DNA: TGTGCCACCAGCAGCGCGAGGGGACAGGAGGATGAAAAACTGTTTTTT
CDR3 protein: CATSSARGQEDEKLFF

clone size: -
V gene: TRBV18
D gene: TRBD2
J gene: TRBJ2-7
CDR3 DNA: TGTGCCAGCTCACCCGGGGGGAGCTCCTACGAGCAGTACTTC
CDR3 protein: CASSPGGSSYEQYF

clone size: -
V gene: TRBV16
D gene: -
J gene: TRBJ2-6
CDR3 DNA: TGTGCCAGCAGCCTAGGACAAATTTCCAACGTCCTGACTTTC
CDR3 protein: CASSLGQISNVLTF

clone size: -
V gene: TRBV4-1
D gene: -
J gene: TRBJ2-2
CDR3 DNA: TGCGCCAGCAGCCAAACTAGGGAACTACGGAACACCGGGGAGCTGTTTTTT
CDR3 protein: CASSQTRELRNTGELFF

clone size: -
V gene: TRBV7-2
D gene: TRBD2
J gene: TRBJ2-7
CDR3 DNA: TGTGCCAGCAGTTATAGCGGGACGGCCTCTTACGAGCAGTACTTC
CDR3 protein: CASSYSGTASYEQYF

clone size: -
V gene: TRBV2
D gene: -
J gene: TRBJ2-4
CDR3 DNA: TGTGCCAGCGGGGGGGCAGGAAACATTCAGTACTTC
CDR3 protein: CASGGAGNIQYF

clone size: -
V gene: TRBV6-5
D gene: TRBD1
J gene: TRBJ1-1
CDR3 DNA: TGTGCCAGCAGTTACCATTTGGCAGGGGGCTCTCCTGAAGCTTTCTTT
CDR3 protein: CASSYHLAGGSPEAFF

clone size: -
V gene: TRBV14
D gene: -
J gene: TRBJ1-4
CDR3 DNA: TGTGCCAGCAGCCACCAGGGTGATGAAAAACTGTTTTTT
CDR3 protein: CASSHQGDEKLFF

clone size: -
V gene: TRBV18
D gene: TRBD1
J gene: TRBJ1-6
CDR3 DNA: TGTGCCAGCTCACCCTCGGGACAGGCCAGGGATTCACCCCTCCACTTT
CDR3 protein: CASSPSGQARDSPLHF

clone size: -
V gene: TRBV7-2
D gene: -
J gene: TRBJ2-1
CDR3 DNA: TGTGCCAGCAGCTCAGACTTCAGCTCCTACAATGAGCAGTTCTTC
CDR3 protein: CASSSDFSSYNEQFF

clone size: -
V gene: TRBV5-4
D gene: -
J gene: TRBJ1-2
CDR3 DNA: TGTGCCAGCAGCTTGACGGTTGGTGGCTACACCTTC
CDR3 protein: CASSLTVGGYTF

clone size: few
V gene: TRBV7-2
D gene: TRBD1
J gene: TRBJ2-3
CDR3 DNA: TGTGCCAGCAGCTCTCCGACAGGGGGCACAGATACGCAGTATTTT
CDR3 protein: CASSSPTGGTDTQYF

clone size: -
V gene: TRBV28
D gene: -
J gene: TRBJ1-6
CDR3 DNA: TGTGCCAGCACCCTACCGGGACATAATAATTCACCCCTCCACTTT
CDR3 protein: CASTLPGHNNSPLHF

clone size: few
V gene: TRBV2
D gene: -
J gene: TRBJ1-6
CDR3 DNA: TGTGCCAGCAGTACGGTCAGTTCACCCCTCCACTTT
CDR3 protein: CASSTVSSPLHF

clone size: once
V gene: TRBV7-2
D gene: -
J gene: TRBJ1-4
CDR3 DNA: TGTGCCAGCAGCCCGGGAGTTCAGGGTGAAAAACTGTTTTTT
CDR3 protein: CASSPGVQGEKLFF

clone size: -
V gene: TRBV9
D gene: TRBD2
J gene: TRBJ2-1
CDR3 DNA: TGTGCCAGCGGGGGGGACAATGAGCAGTTCTTC
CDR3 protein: CASGGDNEQFF

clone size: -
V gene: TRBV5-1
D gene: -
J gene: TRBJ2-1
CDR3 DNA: TGCGCCAGCAGCCATAGACAGGCCTACAATGAGCAGTTCTTC
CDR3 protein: CASSHRQAYNEQFF

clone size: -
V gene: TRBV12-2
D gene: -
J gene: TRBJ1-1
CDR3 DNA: TGTGCAAGTCGTTTGGACAGGGGAGATCGGGACACTGAAGCTTTCTTT
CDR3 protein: CASRLDRGDRDTEAFF

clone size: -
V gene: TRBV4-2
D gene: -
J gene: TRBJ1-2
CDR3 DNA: TGTGCCAGCAGCCAACCCCCCCGGGGTGGCTACACCTTC
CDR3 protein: CASSQPPRGGYTF

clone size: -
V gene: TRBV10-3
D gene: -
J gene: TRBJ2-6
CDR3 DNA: TGTGCCATCAGTGAAGGACCGGGGGCCAACGTCCTGACTTTC
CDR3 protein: CAISEGPGANVLTF

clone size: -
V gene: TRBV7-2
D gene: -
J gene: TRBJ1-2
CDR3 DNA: TGTGCCAGCAGCTTAGACAGGGAACGAGCTAACTATGGCTACACCTTC
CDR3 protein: CASSLDRERANYGYTF

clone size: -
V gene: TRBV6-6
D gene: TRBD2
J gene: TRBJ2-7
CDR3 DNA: TGTGCCAGCAGTTTCCCGGGACTAGCGTTCACCTACGAGCAGTACTTC
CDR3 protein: CASSFPGLAFTYEQYF

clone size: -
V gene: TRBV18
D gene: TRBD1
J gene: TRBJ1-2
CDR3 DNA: TGTGCCAGCTCACCAACGGACAGGGGCTACGGTGGCTACACCTTC
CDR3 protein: CASSPTDRGYGGYTF

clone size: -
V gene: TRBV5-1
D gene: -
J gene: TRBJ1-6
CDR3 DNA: TGCGCCAGCAGCTTGGATCATGGTTATAATTCACCCCTCCACTTT
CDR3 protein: CASSLDHGYNSPLHF

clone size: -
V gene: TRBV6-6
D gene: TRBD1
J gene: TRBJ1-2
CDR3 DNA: TGTGCCAGCAAGGGACAGACATACTATGGCTACACCTTC
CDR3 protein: CASKGQTYYGYTF

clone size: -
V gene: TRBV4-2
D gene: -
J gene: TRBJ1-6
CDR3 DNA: TGTGCCAGCAGCCAAGCCGGGAGCTCCTATAATTCACCCCTCCACTTT
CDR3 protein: CASSQAGSSYNSPLHF

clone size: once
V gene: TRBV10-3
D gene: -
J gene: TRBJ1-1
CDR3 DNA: TGTGCCATCAGTGACGGATTTATGAACACTGAAGCTTTCTTT
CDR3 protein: CAISDGFMNTEAFF

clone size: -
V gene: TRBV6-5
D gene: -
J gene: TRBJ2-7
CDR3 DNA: TGTGCCAGCAGTTACTTAGCAGGCATGGACGAGCAGTACTTC
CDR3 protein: CASSYLAGMDEQYF

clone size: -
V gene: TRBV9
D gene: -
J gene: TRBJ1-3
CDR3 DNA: TGTGCCAGCAGCGCCCAGGTCGGGGGATCTGGAAACACCATATATTTT
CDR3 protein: CASSAQVGGSGNTIYF

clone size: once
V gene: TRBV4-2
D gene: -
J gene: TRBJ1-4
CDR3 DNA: TGTGCCAGCAGCCTTGTCCAGGGGAGGAATGAAAAACTGTTTTTT
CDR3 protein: CASSLVQGRNEKLFF

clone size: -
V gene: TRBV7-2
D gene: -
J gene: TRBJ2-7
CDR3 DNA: TGTGCCAGCAGCTTAGATAGGGTGAGCTCCTACGAGCAGTACTTC
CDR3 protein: CASSLDRVSSYEQYF

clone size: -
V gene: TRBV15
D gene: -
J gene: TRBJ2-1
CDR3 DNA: TGTGCCACCAGCAGAGCCCTAGCGCCCTCCTACAATGAGCAGTTCTTC
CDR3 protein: CATSRALAPSYNEQFF

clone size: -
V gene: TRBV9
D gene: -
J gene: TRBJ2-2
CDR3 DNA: TGTGCCAGCAGCGTAGGGTTAGGGACGAACACCGGGGAGCTGTTTTTT
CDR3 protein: CASSVGLGTNTGELFF

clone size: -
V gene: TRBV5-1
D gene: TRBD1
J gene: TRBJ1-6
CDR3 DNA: TGCGCCAGCAGCCTCGACAGGGGATATTCACCCCTCCACTTT
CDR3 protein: CASSLDRGYSPLHF

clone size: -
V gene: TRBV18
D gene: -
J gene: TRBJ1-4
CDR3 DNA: TGTGCCAGCTCACCACTTCGGGGTGAAAAACTGTTTTTT
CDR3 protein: CASSPLRGEKLFF

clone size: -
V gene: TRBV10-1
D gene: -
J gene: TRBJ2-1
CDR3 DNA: TGCGCCAGCAGCAACTCATACAATGAGCAGTTCTTC
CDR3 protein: CASSNSYNEQFF

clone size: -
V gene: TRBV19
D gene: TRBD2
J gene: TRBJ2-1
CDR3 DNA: TGTGCCAGTAGTATAGATCAACTAGCGGGCTCCTACAATGAGCAGTTCTTC
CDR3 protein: CASSIDQLAGSYNEQFF

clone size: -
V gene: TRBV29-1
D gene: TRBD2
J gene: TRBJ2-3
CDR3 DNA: TGCAGCGTTGGACTAGCGGGAGGGTTTTATGGTCCACCAGATACGCAGTATTTT
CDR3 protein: CSVGLAGGFYGPPDTQYF

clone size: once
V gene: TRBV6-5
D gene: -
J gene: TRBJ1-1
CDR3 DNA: TGTGCCAGCAGTTACTCGCCCAGGGTGGACACTGAAGCTTTCTTT
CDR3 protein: CASSYSPRVDTEAFF

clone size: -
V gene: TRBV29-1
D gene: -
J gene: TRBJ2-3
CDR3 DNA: TGCAGCCACCTAGGGGCATCCAGCTCCCCAGATACGCAGTATTTT
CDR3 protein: CSHLGASSSPDTQYF

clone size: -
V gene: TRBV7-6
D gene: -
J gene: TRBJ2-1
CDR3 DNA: TGTGCCAGCAGCTCGAGCGGGAATGAGCAGTTCTTC
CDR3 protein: CASSSSGNEQFF